This T cell receptor beta chain appears in the sequencing data of a study of OX40 agonist ivuxolimab in advanced cancers. Study background: It was ivuxolimab, an agonistic anti-OX40 (CD134) antibody, that patients were treated with. Patients enrolled in dose escalation were diagnosed with hepatocellular carcinoma, melanoma, renal cell or head and neck cancer. Study-level points and caveats: Blood T cells, both CD4+ and CD8+, expanded clonally by week 6 at 0.1 to 3.0 mg/kg.

The CDR3 contains 13 residues. Per germline, CDR1 LGHNA and CDR2 YNFKEQ. The V gene lost 3 bases and the J gene lost 11 bases, with 11 bases spanning the gap. The repertoire was sequenced with immunoSEQ multiplex PCR; TCRdb's copy has only in-frame clones and lacks some. The sample has about 91,000 clones; 87% are singletons. On this clone: Its antigen is not identified.

Autoimmune disease history or systemic immunosuppression excluded patients. Specimen: CD4+ or CD8+ T cells sorted from blood, collected in a trial of the OX40 agonist ivuxolimab. The rearrangement joins TRBV4-2 to TRBJ1-6, with D unclear. The TCR originated in an adult with an advanced solid tumor such as melanoma, head and neck, liver or kidney cancer. The CDR3 sequence is CASSQSRSPPLHF. CDR3 DNA sequence: TGTGCCAGCAGCCAGTCTCGCAGTCCACCCCTCCACTTT.